This TCR beta chain was obtained from a study of technical replicates of blood from a few donors. This table comes from immunoSEQ multiplex PCR, and its TCRdb copy is limited to in-frame clones, with some not included. In the table there are some 89,000 clones, about 95% of which are singletons. This TCR came from a human donor in good health. Sequenced sample: T cells isolated from PBMCs.

In nucleotides, the CDR3 is TGTGCCAGCAGCCCTCAGACAGGGGCGGGGGAGCTGTTTTTT. It translates to CASSPQTGAGELFF. V is TRBV7-3 and J is TRBJ2-2, with 8 bases matching TRBD1. The V and J ends lost 5 bases and 8 bases, in that order; junction bases with no gene match: 7. The CDR3 covers 14 residues. Germline V gene data show CDR1 as SGHTA and CDR2 as FQGTGA.